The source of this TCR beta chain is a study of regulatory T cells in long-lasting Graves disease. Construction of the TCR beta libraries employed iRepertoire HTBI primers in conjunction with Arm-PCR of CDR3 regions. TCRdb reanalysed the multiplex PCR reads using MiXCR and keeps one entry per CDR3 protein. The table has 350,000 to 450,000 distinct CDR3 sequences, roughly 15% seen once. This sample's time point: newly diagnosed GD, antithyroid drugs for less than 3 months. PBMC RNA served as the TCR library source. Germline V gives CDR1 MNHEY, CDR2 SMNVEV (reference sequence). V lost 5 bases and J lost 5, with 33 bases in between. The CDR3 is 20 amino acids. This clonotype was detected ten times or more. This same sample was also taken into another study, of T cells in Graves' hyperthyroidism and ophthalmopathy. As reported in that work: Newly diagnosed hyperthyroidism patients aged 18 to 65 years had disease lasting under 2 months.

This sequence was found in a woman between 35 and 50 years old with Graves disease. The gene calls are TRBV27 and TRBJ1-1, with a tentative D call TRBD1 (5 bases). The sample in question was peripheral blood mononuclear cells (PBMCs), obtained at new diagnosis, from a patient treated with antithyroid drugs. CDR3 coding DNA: TGTGCCAGCAGTCCCCTCCTCCAGATGGGCGCGGATAGGAAGGGGACTGAAGCTTTCTTT. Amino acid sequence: CASSPLLQMGADRKGTEAFF.